This T cell receptor beta chain was sequenced for a study of blood T cell repertoires in COVID-19. Study-level background: The samples span acute and convalescent COVID-19 from the United States, Italy and Spain.

As originally analysed: Estimation of nucleated cell counts relied on the amplification of reference gene primers. Sequencing was performed with immunoSEQ multiplex PCR; in TCRdb, only in-frame clones are kept and a portion is missing. D and trimming come from the DNA, and the V and J calls and clone size come from that table. The sample has about 77,000 clones; more than 80% are singletons. V trimming: 5 bases; J trimming: 7 bases; junction bases outside the gene matches: 9. CDR1 and CDR2 from the germline V gene are SGHAT and FQNNGV. CDR3 length equals 14 residues. The gene calls are TRBV11-2 and TRBJ1-2; 8 bases are shared with TRBD1. The receptor's source is a woman in her sixties or seventies with acute or convalescent COVID-19. Specimen: peripheral blood. CDR3 bases: TGTGCCAGCAGCAAGTACAGGGGGGAACTTGGCTACACCTTC. Its translation is CASSKYRGELGYTF.